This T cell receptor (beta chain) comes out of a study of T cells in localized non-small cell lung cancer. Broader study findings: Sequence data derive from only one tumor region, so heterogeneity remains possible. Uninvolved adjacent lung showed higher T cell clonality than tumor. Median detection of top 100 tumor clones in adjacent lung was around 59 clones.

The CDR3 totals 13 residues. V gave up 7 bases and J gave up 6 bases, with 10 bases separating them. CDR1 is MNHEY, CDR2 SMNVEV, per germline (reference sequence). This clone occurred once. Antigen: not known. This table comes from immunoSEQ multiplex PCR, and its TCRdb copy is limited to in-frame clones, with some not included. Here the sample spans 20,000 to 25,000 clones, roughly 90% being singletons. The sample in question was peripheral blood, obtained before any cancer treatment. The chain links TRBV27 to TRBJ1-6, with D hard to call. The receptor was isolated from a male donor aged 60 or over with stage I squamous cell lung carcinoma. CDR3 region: CASTQPPNSPLHF. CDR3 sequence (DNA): TGTGCCAGCACCCAACCCCCTAATTCACCCCTCCACTTT.